The 24 T cell receptor beta chains reported below all come from one sample, sequenced in a study of control samples from healthy donors and cancer patients. This table comes from immunoSEQ multiplex PCR, and its TCRdb copy is limited to in-frame clones, with some not included. Of around 72,000 clones listed, approximately 84% are singletons. Sequencing was performed on blood. Source of these receptors: a man aged 45-65 years in good health.

The chain joins TRBV27 to TRBJ1-2; TRBD1 is a possible D gene (6 bases). Germline V gene data show CDR1 as MNHEY and CDR2 as SMNVEV (reference sequence). This CDR3 spans 14 amino acids. V lost 6 bases to trimming and J lost 2 bases, with 13 bases between them. CDR3 sequence reads: CASRTGRGNYGYTF. The CDR3 bases are TGTGCCAGCAGGACAGGAAGAGGAAACTATGGCTACACCTTC.

The chain couples TRBV6-2 or TRBV6-3 to TRBJ2-7; the match to TRBD2 covers 7 bases. Germline assignment: CDR1 MNHEY and CDR2 SVGEGT. This CDR3 has 14 amino acids. After removal of 2 bases from V and 1 base from J, the junction contained 2 bases not matched to a gene. CDR3 residues: CASSYGGRSYEQYF. The CDR3 DNA reads TGTGCCAGCAGTTACGGCGGGAGATCCTACGAGCAGTACTTC.

The V gene is TRBV18, the J gene TRBJ2-5; 7 bases fit TRBD1. Trimming cost V 6 bases and J 5 bases; bases outside gene matches: 6. The CDR3 has 13 residues. Germline-derived CDR1 and CDR2 are KGHSH and LQKENI. CDR3 nucleotide sequence: TGTGCCAGCTCGCTCACCAGGGGGGAGACCCAGTACTTC. This codes for CASSLTRGETQYF.

This rearrangement joins TRBV9 to TRBJ2-7, with a tentative D call TRBD1 (6 bases). The length of the CDR3 is 13 residues. CDR1 is SGDLS, CDR2 YYNGEE, per germline. Trimming cost V 1 base and J 6 bases, with 11 bases left between them. CDR3 nucleotides: TGTGCCAGCAGCGTAAGGCTAGGGGGCGAGCAGTACTTC. As protein: CASSVRLGGEQYF. The full variable domain, completed using reference TRBV9 and TRBJ2-7, is DSGVTQTPKHLITATGQRVTLRCSPRSGDLSVYWYQQSLDQGLQFLIQYYNGEERAKGNILERFSAQQFPDLHSELNLSSLELGDSALYFCASSVRLGGEQYFGPGTRLTVT.

The chain combines TRBV5-1 with TRBJ1-3; 11 bases are a match to TRBD1. This CDR3 comprises 15 residues. V shed 4 bases, J shed 4 bases, and the junction held 4 bases outside the gene matches. Germline lookup yields CDR1 SGHRS and CDR2 YFSETQ. CDR3 sequence: CASSADRGQGNTIYF. DNA for the CDR3: TGCGCCAGCAGCGCGGACAGGGGGCAGGGAAACACCATATATTTT.

V and J are TRBV7-8 and TRBJ1-2; D is undetermined. The V and J ends lost 5 bases and 2 bases respectively, with 12 bases between them. Germline V gives CDR1 SGHVS, CDR2 FQNEAQ. The CDR3 spans 14 residues. The CDR3 loop reads CASSRGGQNYGYTF. The DNA of the CDR3 is TGTGCCAGCAGCAGAGGAGGGCAGAACTATGGCTACACCTTC.

J is TRBJ1-1 and V is TRBV6-2 or TRBV6-3; D may be TRBD1 (5 bases). V lost 6 bases and J lost 10, with 18 bases in between. The CDR3 is 13 residues long. Germline CDR1 is MNHEY and CDR2 is SVGEGT. CDR3 in DNA: TGTGCCAGCAGCCCCGACAGAATTGGGGGAGCTTTCTTT. This encodes CASSPDRIGGAFF.

This clone has only a few counts. The chain is built from TRBV27 and TRBJ2-3; D is undetermined. This CDR3 has 13 residues. Germline V lookup: CDR1 MNHEY, CDR2 SMNVEV (reference sequence). The ends were cut back, 3 bases at V and 2 bases at J, with 6 bases in the middle. The CDR3 loop is CASSFGYTDTQYF. Written as DNA, the CDR3 is TGTGCCAGCAGTTTTGGCTACACAGATACGCAGTATTTT.

This clone has only one observation. This chain connects TRBV19 to TRBJ2-7; possibly TRBD1 for D (6 bases). Germline lookup yields CDR1 LNHDA and CDR2 SQIVND (reference sequence). CDR3 size: 13 residues. With 8 bases removed from V and 6 bases from J, the gap between germline ends came to 17 bases. CDR3 amino acids: CASGPMGAGEQYF. The DNA for the CDR3 is TGTGCCAGTGGCCCAATGGGGGCAGGCGAGCAGTACTTC.

The rearrangement uses TRBV21-1 and TRBJ2-2; TRBD1, the D gene given by the table, was not confirmed from the DNA. TRBV21-1 is labeled a pseudogene. CDR3 length equals 16 residues. DNA for the CDR3: TGTGCCAGCAGCAAAGGGGCGAGCCCGAACACCGGGGAGCTGTTTTTT. As protein: CASSKGASPNTGELFF.

The chain employs TRBV2 and TRBJ2-3, with unresolved D. CDR3 length: 11 residues. V was trimmed by 4 bases and J by 6 bases, leaving 5 bases between them. Germline V gene lookup returns CDR1 SNHLY and CDR2 FYNNEI. This chain's CDR3 is CASSGVDTQYF. The DNA of the CDR3 is TGTGCCAGCAGTGGGGTTGATACGCAGTATTTT.

This clone has only one observation. The V gene is TRBV4-2, the J gene TRBJ2-3; 7 bases agree with TRBD2. The CDR3 runs 17 residues. After removal of 0 bases from V and 3 bases from J, the junction contained 9 bases not matched to a gene. Per germline, CDR1 LGHNA and CDR2 YNFKEQ. The DNA of the CDR3 is TGTGCCAGCAGCCAAGATCGCGGGAGAGTTAGGACAGATACGCAGTATTTT. Protein sequence: CASSQDRGRVRTDTQYF.

This clone came up once. The rearrangement links TRBV9 to TRBJ2-6; D unclear. From germline, CDR1 is SGDLS and CDR2 YYNGEE. Deletions cut 1 base from V and 0 bases from J, with 5 bases between. The CDR3 length is 15 residues. CDR3 amino acids: CASSVSGSGANVLTF. Here the CDR3 DNA reads TGTGCCAGCAGCGTATCTGGCTCTGGGGCCAACGTCCTGACTTTC. The full variable domain, rest sourced from reference TRBV9 and TRBJ2-6, is DSGVTQTPKHLITATGQRVTLRCSPRSGDLSVYWYQQSLDQGLQFLIQYYNGEERAKGNILERFSAQQFPDLHSELNLSSLELGDSALYFCASSVSGSGANVLTFGAGSRLTVL.

The CDR3 region has the DNA TGTGCCTGGGACGGCGGGACCCCGGGCACTGAAGCTTTCTTT. Translated, it gives CAWDGGTPGTEAFF. The genes are TRBV30 and TRBJ1-1, with D possibly being TRBD1 (5 bases). CDR1 GTSNPN and CDR2 SVGIG come from the germline V gene (reference sequence). The V end was cut by 5 bases, the J end by 4 bases, with 17 bases between. The CDR3 is 14 amino acids.

This chain's CDR3 is CASSLTQGRYEQYF. As DNA, the CDR3 is TGTGCCAGCAGCCTGACCCAGGGGCGGTACGAGCAGTACTTC. The chain combines TRBV11-3 with TRBJ2-7; maybe TRBD1 (6 bases). Trimming removed 5 bases from V and 4 bases from J, with 15 bases in between. Germline CDR1 reads SGHNT; CDR2 reads YENEEA. The CDR3 is made up of 14 amino acids.

The chain couples TRBV9 to TRBJ2-5; 7 bases are shared with TRBD2. Germline CDR1 reads SGDLS; CDR2 reads YYNGEE. The CDR3 is 18 residues long. The V gene end was trimmed by 0 bases and the J gene end by 4 bases; junction bases not matched to a gene: 15. Here the CDR3 DNA reads TGTGCCAGCAGCGTAGGAGGGCCCCGGGGAGGGTCCGGAGAGACCCAGTACTTC. Amino acid sequence: CASSVGGPRGGSGETQYF. The whole variable domain, filled in from reference TRBV9 and TRBJ2-5, reads DSGVTQTPKHLITATGQRVTLRCSPRSGDLSVYWYQQSLDQGLQFLIQYYNGEERAKGNILERFSAQQFPDLHSELNLSSLELGDSALYFCASSVGGPRGGSGETQYFGPGTRLLVL.

The genes are TRBV6-6 and TRBJ1-6; TRBD1 aligns across 9 bases. The CDR3 contains 15 residues. The V segment lost 5 bases and the J segment 9 bases; nucleotides outside the gene matches: 8. In germline, CDR1 is MNHNY, CDR2 SVGAGI (reference sequence). CDR3 in amino acids: CASSKDRGKGSPLHF. The CDR3 DNA is TGTGCCAGCAGTAAAGACAGGGGGAAGGGTTCACCCCTCCACTTT.

V is TRBV2 and J is TRBJ2-5, with TRBD2 as a possible D gene (5 bases). The CDR3 is made up of 12 amino acids. Looked up from germline, CDR1 is SNHLY and CDR2 is FYNNEI. V lost 9 bases and J 1 base, leaving 9 bases between the germline ends. For the CDR3, the DNA is TGTGCCAGTCGACTAAGCCAAGAGACCCAGTACTTC. Residues: CASRLSQETQYF.

The chain joins TRBV19 to TRBJ2-7; perhaps TRBD2 as D (5 bases). V shed 3 bases and J shed 6 bases, with 9 bases lying between them. Germline loops: CDR1 LNHDA, CDR2 SQIVND (reference sequence). This CDR3 is built from 12 residues. This CDR3 is CASSIEGLEQYF. The CDR3 DNA follows: TGTGCCAGTAGTATTGAGGGCCTCGAGCAGTACTTC.

The gene calls are TRBV9 and TRBJ2-1, with 10 bases that match TRBD2. In germline, CDR1 is SGDLS, CDR2 YYNGEE. The ends lost 4 bases at V and 7 bases at J; junction bases unmatched: 5. The CDR3 sequence is 14 residues long. In DNA, the CDR3 is TGTGCCAGCAGCACCCTAGCGGGAGCGAATGAGCAGTTCTTC. Its translation is CASSTLAGANEQFF.

The chain couples TRBV5-1 to TRBJ1-3, with D perhaps TRBD1 (6 bases). The CDR3 contains 15 residues. V shed 0 bases and J shed 3 bases, with 10 bases lying between them. Germline CDR1 SGHRS, CDR2 YFSETQ. CDR3 coding DNA: TGCGCCAGCAGCTTGGCCGGACAGCTTGGAAACACCATATATTTT. It yields the protein CASSLAGQLGNTIYF. Full variable domain (rest looked up from reference TRBV5-1 and TRBJ1-3): KAGVTQTPRYLIKTRGQQVTLSCSPISGHRSVSWYQQTPGQGLQFLFEYFSETQRNKGNFPGRFSGRQFSNSRSEMNVSTLELGDSALYLCASSLAGQLGNTIYFGEGSWLTVV.

This chain connects TRBV19 to TRBJ2-1, with TRBD2 matching 7 bases. CDR1 and CDR2 (germline): LNHDA, SQIVND (reference sequence). The CDR3 is made up of 17 amino acids. Trimming removed 7 bases from V and 15 bases from J; junction bases left unmatched: 27. For the CDR3, the DNA is TGTGCCAGTATCAACAACAGAGGTCAGCGGGGACCCTCACGTGCGTTCTTC. As protein: CASINNRGQRGPSRAFF.

The CDR3, as DNA: TGTGCCAGCAGCTTTGGGACAGGAAACACCGGGGAGCTGTTTTTT. This sequence encodes CASSFGTGNTGELFF. The chain carries TRBV11-2 and TRBJ2-2; 8 bases map to TRBD1. The CDR3 totals 15 residues. CDR1 SGHAT and CDR2 FQNNGV come from the germline V gene. Trimming cost V 3 bases and J 2 bases; bases outside gene matches: 2.

The table lists this clone with a few counts. The chain recombines TRBV19 with TRBJ1-5; 7 bases fit TRBD1. This CDR3 has 15 amino acids. The V gene end was trimmed by 3 bases and the J gene end by 4 bases; junction bases not matched to a gene: 6. Germline values: CDR1 LNHDA, CDR2 SQIVND (reference sequence). CDR3 coding DNA: TGTGCCAGTAGTATCGGAGGGGGCCATAATCAGCCCCAGCATTTT. Translated, it gives CASSIGGGHNQPQHF.